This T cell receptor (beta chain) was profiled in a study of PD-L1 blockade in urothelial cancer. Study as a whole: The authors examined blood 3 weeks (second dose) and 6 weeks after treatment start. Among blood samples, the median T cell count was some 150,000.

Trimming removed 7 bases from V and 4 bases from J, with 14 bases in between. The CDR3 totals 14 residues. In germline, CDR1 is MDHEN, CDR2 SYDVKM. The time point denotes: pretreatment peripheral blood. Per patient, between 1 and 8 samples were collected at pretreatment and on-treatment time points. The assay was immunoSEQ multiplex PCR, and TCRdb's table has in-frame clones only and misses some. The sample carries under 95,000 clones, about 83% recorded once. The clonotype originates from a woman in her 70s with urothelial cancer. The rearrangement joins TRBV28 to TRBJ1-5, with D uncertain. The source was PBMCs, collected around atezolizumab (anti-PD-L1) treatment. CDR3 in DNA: TGTGCCAGCACCAAAAGGAGCTTTAATCAGCCCCAGCATTTT. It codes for CASTKRSFNQPQHF.